This T cell receptor (beta chain) is drawn from a study of long-term antiretroviral therapy in people with HIV. The germline gives CDR1 SEHNR, CDR2 FQNEAQ (reference sequence). This CDR3 spans 16 amino acids. V gave up 4 bases and J gave up 1 base; unmatched junction bases: 6. Survey-level resolution applied to immunoSEQ assay v3.0. Repertoires were generated with immunoSEQ multiplex PCR, while TCRdb's copy carries only in-frame clones and drops some. Of 16,000 or so clones in the sample, around 80% are singletons; the top ten hold about 20%. The table lists this clone with a count of one. The source material was unsorted PBMCs, sampled 2.1 years after starting antiretroviral therapy. This clonotype was obtained from a man aged 35-49 years with HIV. The rearrangement uses TRBV7-9 and TRBJ2-7; 11 nucleotides agree with TRBD2. CDR3 nucleotide sequence: TGTGCCAGCAGCTGGGCTAGCGGGGGGCTTTCCTACGAGCAGTACTTC. Its translation: CASSWASGGLSYEQYF.